This TCR beta chain was recovered during a study of a mutant IDH1 vaccine in newly diagnosed glioma. Study-level information: Onset of vaccination occurred 4-6 weeks following radiotherapy alone, or with temozolomide cycles. Patients' prior therapy spanned radiotherapy, temozolomide, or both; most underwent both. Notes on the study in general: Most patients, around 93%, showed vaccine-induced immune responses.

Repertoires were generated with immunoSEQ multiplex PCR, while TCRdb's copy carries only in-frame clones and drops some. The sample contains 75,000 to 95,000 clones, 89% of which appear only once. The junction had 8 bases not matched to a gene; V was cut back by 3 bases and J by 9 bases. The CDR3 is made up of 16 amino acids. Germline V gene sequence: CDR1 KGHSH, CDR2 LQKENI. The time point: week 47, end of study. Vaccinated patients received 300 ug of mutant IDH1 20-mer peptide per dose, with topical imiquimod. Newly diagnosed WHO grade 3 or 4 IDH1-mutant, ATRX-lost astrocytomas were identified in the donors. Regarding this clone: The antigen remains unidentified.

Sample: PBMCs, taken from a glioma patient whose treatment included an IDH1 peptide vaccine. This clonotype was obtained from a woman between 50 and 59 years old with glioma. This chain links TRBV18 with TRBJ2-1; 13 nucleotides match TRBD2. CDR3 bases: TGTGCCAGCTCACCCGGGACTAGCGGGAAAATTGGTGAGCAGTTCTTC. Its protein is CASSPGTSGKIGEQFF.